One sample yielded the 29 T cell receptor beta chains listed below, sequenced in a study of T-cell reconstitution after alpha-beta-depleted transplantation in children. TCRbeta library construction was performed incorporating unique molecular identifiers. Each CDR3 protein gets one entry after TCRdb re-called the PCR reads with MiXCR. Of some 240,000 distinct CDR3 sequences listed, 9.7% are singletons. The specimen was PBMCs from the stem cell graft donor, collected from the stem cell graft. These receptors were collected from a human donor who donated a stem cell graft to a child with SCID.

This clonotype was counted only a few times. The gene calls are TRBV19 and TRBJ1-5; no definite D call. The germline CDR1 and CDR2 sequences are LNHDA and SQIVND (reference sequence). Trimming removed 4 bases at V and 3 bases at J, with 10 bases between. This CDR3 has 14 amino acids. The CDR3 DNA is TGTGCCAGTAGTACTGGGATGGACAATCAGCCCCAGCATTTT. Encoded protein: CASSTGMDNQPQHF.

This clonotype was seen at least ten times. The chain carries TRBV5-4 and TRBJ2-1; unclear D gene. V lost 6 bases and J 5 bases, leaving 3 bases between the germline ends. From germline, CDR1 is SGHNT and CDR2 YYREEE (reference sequence). This CDR3 has 10 residues. The CDR3 DNA sequence: TGTGCCAGCACCCACAATGAGCAGTTCTTC. It encodes CASTHNEQFF.

This clonotype was counted ten times or more. The CDR3 is CSAGALGRTGELFF. Here the CDR3 DNA reads TGCAGTGCAGGGGCCTTAGGGAGGACCGGGGAGCTGTTTTTT. This chain links TRBV20-1 with TRBJ2-2; D may be TRBD2 (6 bases). Germline V CDR1 and CDR2: DFQATT, SNEGSKA (reference sequence). The CDR3 has 14 amino acids. V lost 6 bases to trimming and J lost 5 bases, with 16 bases between them.

The rearrangement joins TRBV20-1 to TRBJ2-1; D remains unclear. V was shortened by 1 base and J by 5 bases, with 12 bases between the two germline ends. Germline CDR1 is DFQATT and CDR2 is SNEGSKA (reference sequence). The CDR3 runs 14 residues. CDR3 coding DNA: TGCAGTGCTAGAGCGTCTCATAGAAACAATGAGCAGTTCTTC. Protein product: CSARASHRNNEQFF.

The V call is TRBV10-2, the J call TRBJ1-6; possibly TRBD1 for D (5 bases). This CDR3 is 18 amino acids long. V was shortened by 0 bases and J by 0 bases, with 12 bases between the two germline ends. Looked up from germline, CDR1 is WSHSY and CDR2 is SAAADI. CDR3 loop: CASSESGPLSSYNSPLHF. CDR3 nucleotides: TGCGCCAGCAGTGAGTCGGGACCCCTAAGCTCCTATAATTCACCCCTCCACTTT.

This clonotype occurred many times. This chain links TRBV7-2 with TRBJ1-1; D ambiguous. CDR3 length equals 14 residues. The germline gives CDR1 SGHTA, CDR2 FQGNSA. V shed 5 bases and J shed 3 bases, with 13 bases lying between them. CDR3 in DNA: TGTGCCAGCAGCCCCAGCGGGGTTTACACTGAAGCTTTCTTT. Protein product: CASSPSGVYTEAFF.

This clonotype came up many times. J is TRBJ2-1 and V is TRBV20-1; 7 nucleotides match TRBD1. Losses at the gene ends were 5 bases for V and 3 bases for J; bases not matched to a gene: 7. The CDR3 consists of 14 residues. Germline V gene data show CDR1 as DFQATT and CDR2 as SNEGSKA (reference sequence). CDR3 DNA: TGCAGTGCTCGCAGGGGGACCATCTACAATGAGCAGTTCTTC. Translation: CSARRGTIYNEQFF.

This clonotype was recorded at least ten times. The genes are TRBV12-3 or TRBV12-4 and TRBJ1-5; D is possibly TRBD1 (6 bases). Trimming left V 3 bases short and J 5 bases short, with 29 bases between. There are 20 residues in the CDR3. CDR3 sequence reads: CASSFRQGRSPAQWDQPQHF. In DNA, the CDR3 is TGTGCCAGCAGTTTTCGGCAGGGGCGCTCCCCCGCGCAGTGGGATCAGCCCCAGCATTTT.

This clonotype was counted many times. The chain employs TRBV5-1 and TRBJ1-2, with 7 positions matching TRBD1. Per the germline V gene, CDR1 is SGHRS and CDR2 is YFSETQ. J lost 6 bases, V lost 4 bases, and 9 bases had no gene match. The CDR3 is 14 amino acids. In DNA form, the CDR3 reads TGCGCCAGCAGCCCCGGACAGGCTGTGGATGGCTACACCTTC. It is translated as CASSPGQAVDGYTF.

This chain connects TRBV4-1 to TRBJ1-4; tentative D call: TRBD1 (6 bases). CDR1 MGHRA and CDR2 YSYEKL come from the germline V gene. V was shortened by 3 bases and J by 7 bases, with 15 bases between the two germline ends. This CDR3 spans 15 amino acids. CDR3 DNA: TGCGCCAGCAGCCAGATACAGGGAGTGGGTGAAAAACTGTTTTTT. It yields the protein CASSQIQGVGEKLFF.

This clonotype was detected many times. The chain joins TRBV10-2 to TRBJ2-3; the D gene is possibly TRBD2 (5 bases). Trimming left V 6 bases short and J 3 bases short, with 10 bases between. CDR3 length equals 13 residues. CDR1 and CDR2 (germline): WSHSY, SAAADI. The CDR3 here is CASSGMATDTQYF. In DNA form, the CDR3 reads TGCGCCAGCAGCGGGATGGCAACAGATACGCAGTATTTT.

About this clonotype itself: One base away lies a much larger clone, so this may be a sequencing read error. The V gene is TRBV18, the J gene TRBJ2-2; D uncertain. In germline, CDR1 is KGHSH, CDR2 LQKENI. The CDR3 extends over 14 amino acids. The ends were cut back, 4 bases at V and 3 bases at J, with 9 bases in the middle. This CDR3 reads CASSLVHDTGELFF. CDR3 bases: TGTGCCAGCTCACTAGTCCACGACACCGGGGAGCTGTTTTTT.

Comments on this clonotype: One end of the junction is discordant with germline, which a read error may explain. V usage is TRBV7-9 and J usage is TRBJ2-7; TRBD1 matches 8 bases. CDR3 size: 15 residues. CDR1 and CDR2 from the germline V gene are SEHNR and FQNEAQ (reference sequence). In DNA, the CDR3 is TGTGCCAGCAGCACTGGACGGGACAGGAGTTACGGGCAGTACTTC. Protein sequence: CASSTGRDRSYGQYF.

At least ten counts were recorded for this clonotype. J is TRBJ1-1 and V is TRBV5-1, with 7 bases matching TRBD1. The germline V gene has CDR1 SGHRS and CDR2 YFSETQ. With 4 bases clipped from V and 4 bases from J, the junction kept 10 bases outside the gene matches. The CDR3 consists of 15 residues. Here the CDR3 DNA reads TGCGCCAGCAGCCGAGGGACAGTCGGAAGCACTGAAGCTTTCTTT. This translates into CASSRGTVGSTEAFF.

A note on this clonotype: This could be a read error, since a much larger clone is one nucleotide away. In DNA, the CDR3 is TGCAGTGCTGGCCTACAGGGGCCAAAAGTAGATCAGCCCCAGCATTTT. As protein: CSAGLQGPKVDQPQHF. The chain has TRBV20-1 and TRBJ1-5, with 7 bases lining up with TRBD1. The CDR3 loop spans 16 amino acids. Trimming removed 5 bases from V and 5 bases from J; junction bases left unmatched: 15. CDR1 DFQATT and CDR2 SNEGSKA come from the germline V gene (reference sequence).

Notes on this clonotype: One end of the junction fails to match germline, which may point to a read error. The chain employs TRBV7-2 and TRBJ2-5; no clear D. Germline CDR1 is SGHTA and CDR2 is FQGNSA. CDR3 length: 14 amino acids. The CDR3 DNA follows: TGTGCCAGCTGCTTAAACGGCATTCAAGAGACCCAGTACTTC. It translates to CASCLNGIQETQYF.

In its sample, this clonotype was seen many times. The V gene is TRBV5-5, the J gene TRBJ2-1, with D perhaps given as TRBD1 or TRBD2 (5 bases each). V dropped 0 bases and J dropped 4 bases, with 8 bases sitting between them. The CDR3 spans 14 residues. The V gene's germline CDR1 is SGHKS and CDR2 YYEKEE (reference sequence). CDR3 region: CASSLGDLYNEQFF. In DNA, the CDR3 is TGTGCCAGCAGCTTGGGGGACCTATACAATGAGCAGTTCTTC.

In this sample, this clonotype turned up a few times. The chain combines TRBV15 with TRBJ2-5; D unclear. The CDR3 is 12 amino acids. V was pared by 0 bases and J by 5 bases, with 4 bases between. Germline loops: CDR1 LNHNV, CDR2 YYDKDF (reference sequence). DNA for the CDR3: TGTGCCACCAGCAGAGATGCGGAGACCCAGTACTTC. Translating it yields CATSRDAETQYF.

The chain has TRBV29-1 and TRBJ2-7; a possible D gene is TRBD1 (6 bases). Germline-derived CDR1 and CDR2 are SQVTM and ANQGSEA. V was cut by 4 bases and J by 2 bases, with 6 bases left in between. There are 11 residues in the CDR3. The DNA of the CDR3 is TGCAGCGTTGGGACAGCCTACGAGCAGTACTTC. As protein: CSVGTAYEQYF.

This clonotype showed up many times. The chain combines TRBV5-1 with TRBJ2-3, with 8 bases matching TRBD1. This CDR3 region has 16 residues. V dropped 0 bases and J dropped 1; count of bases not matched to a gene: 4. Germline V lookup: CDR1 SGHRS, CDR2 YFSETQ. The DNA of the CDR3 is TGCGCCAGCAGCTTGGGGAGGGGACAGGGCACAGATACGCAGTATTTT. Protein product: CASSLGRGQGTDTQYF.

There are many counts of this clonotype. The rearrangement joins TRBV7-9 to TRBJ1-1, with 7 bases matching TRBD1. There are 14 residues in the CDR3. V lost 5 bases and J lost 0; bases outside the gene matches: 3. Germline lookup yields CDR1 SEHNR and CDR2 FQNEAQ (reference sequence). Written as DNA, the CDR3 is TGTGCCAGCAGCACGACAGGGATGAACACTGAAGCTTTCTTT. Amino acid sequence: CASSTTGMNTEAFF.

This clonotype was counted ten times or more. The chain is built from TRBV7-2 and TRBJ2-5; 7 bases map to TRBD2. Losses at the gene ends were 1 base for V and 2 bases for J; bases not matched to a gene: 10. The germline V gene encodes CDR1 SGHTA and CDR2 FQGNSA. The CDR3 runs 17 residues. The CDR3 DNA reads as TGTGCCAGCAGCTTAGGGTCATGGGGGGGGGTGCAAGAGACCCAGTACTTC. Translating gives CASSLGSWGGVQETQYF. The whole variable domain, remainder taken from reference TRBV7-2 and TRBJ2-5, is GAGVSQSPSNKVTEKGKDVELRCDPISGHTALYWYRQSLGQGLEFLIYFQGNSAPDKSGLPSDRFSAERTGGSVSTLTIQRTQQEDSAVYLCASSLGSWGGVQETQYFGPGTRLLVL.

This clonotype was picked up many times. The chain links TRBV12-3 or TRBV12-4 to TRBJ2-7; D may be TRBD2 (7 bases). V lost 2 bases and J lost 0, with 26 bases in between. CDR3 length equals 20 residues. CDR3 in DNA: TGTGCCAGCAGTTTACGGTTGCGGGGGCTGATACAATCAAACTCCTACGAGCAGTACTTC. Amino acids: CASSLRLRGLIQSNSYEQYF.

This clonotype was found many times. This chain connects TRBV6-1 to TRBJ1-3; TRBD1 is a possible D gene (6 bases). V was trimmed by 1 base and J by 0 bases, leaving 19 bases between them. CDR3 length: 19 residues. Germline lookup yields CDR1 MNHNS and CDR2 SASEGT. The CDR3 sequence: CASSEVDRTTGYSGNTIYF. CDR3 coding DNA: TGTGCCAGCAGTGAAGTCGACAGGACTACAGGCTACTCTGGAAACACCATATATTTT.

This clonotype was observed at least ten times. The chain combines TRBV4-1 with TRBJ2-3; TRBD1 matches 7 bases. The CDR3 totals 15 residues. V lost 3 bases and J lost 5; bases outside the gene matches: 8. CDR1 is MGHRA, CDR2 YSYEKL, per germline. The CDR3 DNA sequence: TGCGCCAGCAGCCACTTACAGGGGAAAAGAGATACGCAGTATTTT. Translation gives CASSHLQGKRDTQYF.

The V call is TRBV2, the J call TRBJ2-1; 14 bases align to TRBD2. This CDR3 region has 15 residues. J gave up 7 bases and V 6 bases, and 5 bases lay outside the gene matches. Looked up from germline, CDR1 is SNHLY and CDR2 is FYNNEI. CDR3 nucleotide sequence: TGTGCCAGCAGGCAAGGACTAGCGGGGGGAAATGAGCAGTTCTTC. Protein sequence: CASRQGLAGGNEQFF.

The gene calls are TRBV7-9 and TRBJ1-1; perhaps TRBD1 as D (5 bases). From germline, CDR1 is SEHNR and CDR2 FQNEAQ (reference sequence). The ends were cut back, 1 base at V and 3 bases at J, with 12 bases in the middle. The CDR3 covers 15 residues. The CDR3 DNA is TGTGCCAGCAGCTTAGACGGGGGGGAGTACACTGAAGCTTTCTTT. Its translation: CASSLDGGEYTEAFF.

This clonotype was detected once. The rearrangement uses TRBV27 and TRBJ2-3; weak D call: TRBD2 (5 bases). This CDR3 is 15 amino acids long. V lost 3 bases and J lost 2, with 12 bases in between. Germline V lookup: CDR1 MNHEY, CDR2 SMNVEV (reference sequence). The CDR3, as DNA: TGTGCCAGCAGTTTTGAGGGTTCCTCCACAGATACGCAGTATTTT. It encodes CASSFEGSSTDTQYF.

In regard to this clonotype: An end of the junction differs from the germline gene, which may be a read error. In DNA, the CDR3 is TGCAGCGTTGAGGACAGGGCGGCTGGCGACACCTTC. This encodes CSVEDRAAGDTF. The V and J genes are TRBV29-1 and TRBJ1-2, with 8 positions matching TRBD1. The CDR3 has 12 amino acids. CDR1 is SQVTM, CDR2 ANQGSEA, per germline. Complete variable domain (other parts from reference TRBV29-1 and TRBJ1-2): SAVISQKPSRDICQRGTSLTIQCQVDSQVTMMFWYRQQPGQSLTLIATANQGSEATYESGFVIDKFPISRPNLTFSTLTVSNMSPEDSSIYLCSVEDRAAGDTFGSGTRLTVV.